These 5 T cell receptor beta chains originate from one sample sequenced in a study of blood T cells in healthy people across ages. Together with a sample-barcoded 5' primer, a J-beta primer mix was included in a second PCR lasting about 6 to 11 cycles. Each CDR3 protein gets one entry after TCRdb re-called the 5' RACE reads with MiXCR. Here the sample spans approximately 820,000 distinct CDR3 sequences, more than 40% being singletons. Sequenced input: blood. The receptor source for this set is a man between 60 and 75 years old in good health.

This clonotype was counted many times. The rearrangement links TRBV12-3 or TRBV12-4 to TRBJ2-1; 9 nucleotides align to TRBD2. CDR3 length equals 15 residues. V trimming: 2 bases; J trimming: 7 bases; junction bases outside the gene matches: 6. CDR3 sequence: CASSLSGGIKNEQFF. The CDR3 DNA is TGTGCCAGCAGTTTAAGCGGGGGGATTAAAAATGAGCAGTTCTTC.

In its sample, this clonotype was seen many times. V usage is TRBV6-5 and J usage is TRBJ2-7; 9 nucleotides agree with TRBD1. V shed 5 bases and J 1 base; nucleotides not matched to a gene: 9. CDR3 length equals 16 residues. CDR1 is MNHEY and CDR2 is SVGAGI in the germline V gene. The CDR3 spells CASSKQWGQGSYEQYF. In nucleotides, the CDR3 is TGTGCCAGCAGTAAACAGTGGGGACAGGGTTCCTACGAGCAGTACTTC.

This clonotype was counted only a few times. V is TRBV20-1 and J is TRBJ2-7; 10 positions agree with TRBD1. The junction had 9 bases not matched to a gene; V was cut back by 8 bases and J by 5 bases. Germline-derived CDR1 and CDR2 are DFQATT and SNEGSKA (reference sequence). CDR3 length: 13 residues. CDR3 DNA sequence: TGCAGTACCACCGGGACAGGGGCCCACGAGCAGTACTTC. Translated: CSTTGTGAHEQYF.

This clonotype was found a few times. V usage is TRBV15 and J usage is TRBJ2-2; no clear D gene. V shed 8 bases and J shed 3 bases, with 7 bases lying between them. The CDR3 runs 12 residues. Germline CDR1 is LNHNV and CDR2 is YYDKDF (reference sequence). CDR3 region: CATSQYTGELFF. Here the CDR3 DNA reads TGTGCCACCTCCCAGTACACCGGGGAGCTGTTTTTT.

In its sample, this clonotype was seen a few times. This chain joins TRBV6-1 and TRBJ1-2; 9 nucleotides agree with TRBD1. The CDR3 loop spans 16 amino acids. J was trimmed by 3 bases and V by 8 bases; bases with no gene match: 13. Germline CDR1 MNHNS, CDR2 SASEGT. The CDR3 here is CASGTGTGLWDYGYTF. The CDR3 DNA follows: TGTGCCAGCGGTACCGGGACAGGGCTTTGGGACTATGGCTACACCTTC.